The 29 T cell receptor beta chains presented below share a single source sample, sequenced in a study of cytomegalovirus exposure and HLA in healthy donors. 60 Vbeta and 13 Jbeta primers were used in PCR. Assay: immunoSEQ multiplex PCR; the TCRdb copy retains only in-frame clones and omits some. The data contain a few hundred thousand clones, around nine tenths of them singletons. The specimen sequenced was PBMCs. The receptors were sampled from a woman younger than 35 in good health and CMV-seronegative.

This clone was seen only once. The chain joins TRBV27 to TRBJ2-5; 11 bases agree with TRBD2. Germline CDR1 is MNHEY and CDR2 is SMNVEV (reference sequence). Germline trimming cut 10 bases from V and 4 bases from J; bases unmatched to any gene: 8. This CDR3 contains 14 residues. The CDR3 spells CATRLAGTRETQYF. DNA of the CDR3: TGTGCCACCCGACTAGCGGGAACACGAGAGACCCAGTACTTC.

V is TRBV5-1 and J is TRBJ1-6; D remains unclear. Germline CDR1 and CDR2: SGHRS and YFSETQ. Trimming took off 0 bases at V and 3 bases at J, with 10 bases between the two ends. The CDR3 runs to 16 residues. CDR3 in DNA: TGCGCCAGCAGCTTGGAACAAACCCTCTATAATTCACCCCTCCACTTT. It codes for CASSLEQTLYNSPLHF. Variable domain in full (rest from reference TRBV5-1 and TRBJ1-6): KAGVTQTPRYLIKTRGQQVTLSCSPISGHRSVSWYQQTPGQGLQFLFEYFSETQRNKGNFPGRFSGRQFSNSRSEMNVSTLELGDSALYLCASSLEQTLYNSPLHFGNGTRLTVT.

The genes are TRBV2 and TRBJ1-5; D gene ambiguous. V was pared by 7 bases and J by 4 bases, with 8 bases between. The CDR3 extends over 12 amino acids. Germline CDR1 and CDR2: SNHLY and FYNNEI. The CDR3 region has the DNA TGTGCCAGCAACACCTTTAATCAGCCCCAGCATTTT. Protein sequence: CASNTFNQPQHF.

This rearrangement joins TRBV13 to TRBJ2-1, with TRBD2 matching 11 bases. The CDR3 contains 15 residues. From germline, CDR1 is PRHDT and CDR2 FYEKMQ (reference sequence). The V gene end was trimmed by 5 bases and the J gene end by 4 bases; junction bases not matched to a gene: 4. CDR3 region: CASSATSGIYNEQFF. The CDR3 DNA is TGTGCCAGCAGCGCGACTAGCGGGATTTACAATGAGCAGTTCTTC.

The chain links TRBV4-2 to TRBJ2-1, with TRBD2 identical over 8 bases. V trimming: 0 bases; J trimming: 7 bases; junction bases outside the gene matches: 11. CDR3 size: 17 residues. CDR1 and CDR2 (germline): LGHNA, YNFKEQ. CDR3 in DNA: TGTGCCAGCAGCCAAGATTTTCTCGGGACTAGGGTGAATGAGCAGTTCTTC. This gives the protein CASSQDFLGTRVNEQFF.

This clone was found a few times. This chain links TRBV19 with TRBJ2-2; 9 bases align to TRBD1. The germline gives CDR1 LNHDA, CDR2 SQIVND (reference sequence). This CDR3 has 14 residues. The V and J ends lost 7 bases and 7 bases, in that order; junction bases with no gene match: 7. CDR3: CASTRDREVGELFF. CDR3 DNA sequence: TGTGCCAGTACTCGGGACAGGGAGGTCGGGGAGCTGTTTTTT.

In this sample, this clone turned up once. CDR3 DNA sequence: TGTGCCAGCAGCCTGAAACATTACCGGGAGGCAGGAACTAATGAAAAACTGTTTTTT. It specifies CASSLKHYREAGTNEKLFF. This rearrangement joins TRBV4-2 to TRBJ1-4, with D hard to call. The CDR3 has 19 amino acids. Germline CDR1 LGHNA, CDR2 YNFKEQ. Deletions cut 4 bases from V and 1 base from J, with 22 bases between.

The V and J genes are TRBV18 and TRBJ2-5, with unresolved D. This CDR3 is 15 amino acids long. With 3 bases removed from V and 0 bases from J, the gap between germline ends came to 11 bases. Germline assignment: CDR1 KGHSH and CDR2 LQKENI. CDR3 nucleotides: TGTGCCAGCTCACCCAATGACGGGTACCAAGAGACCCAGTACTTC. As protein: CASSPNDGYQETQYF.

This chain joins TRBV30 and TRBJ2-4, with 7 bases identical to TRBD1. Trimming removed 2 bases from V and 0 bases from J; junction bases left unmatched: 10. Germline CDR1 and CDR2: GTSNPN and SVGIG (reference sequence). CDR3 size: 17 residues. This CDR3 reads CAWSLGQTLLAKNIQYF. The CDR3 DNA reads as TGTGCCTGGAGTCTGGGACAGACCCTATTAGCCAAAAACATTCAGTACTTC.

The chain recombines TRBV6-1 with TRBJ2-5; tentative D call: TRBD1 (5 bases). CDR1 is MNHNS, CDR2 SASEGT, per germline. The CDR3 loop spans 15 amino acids. The V and J ends lost 6 bases and 4 bases respectively, with 18 bases between them. Written as DNA, the CDR3 is TGTGCCAGCAGAGTCAGGGCTTGGTCGGCAGAGACCCAGTACTTC. It encodes CASRVRAWSAETQYF.

This clone was detected only once. V and J are TRBV2 and TRBJ2-7; 14 bases are shared with TRBD2. V shed 6 bases and J 2 bases; nucleotides not matched to a gene: 0. This CDR3 has 14 amino acids. CDR1 SNHLY and CDR2 FYNNEI come from the germline V gene. CDR3 sequence (DNA): TGTGCCAGCAGGACTAGCGGGGGGGCCTACGAGCAGTACTTC. Translated, it gives CASRTSGGAYEQYF.

J is TRBJ2-1 and V is TRBV5-1, with 12 bases matching TRBD2. CDR1 and CDR2 (germline): SGHRS, YFSETQ. The J segment lost 7 bases and the V segment lost 0 bases, leaving 11 bases of the junction unmatched. The CDR3 runs to 18 residues. CDR3 sequence: CASSLAPTSGGWKNEQFF. CDR3 bases: TGCGCCAGCAGCTTGGCCCCGACTAGCGGGGGATGGAAAAATGAGCAGTTCTTC.

The chain uses TRBV5-6 and TRBJ1-1, with D possibly TRBD1 on 6 matching bases. Trimming took off 1 base at V and 8 bases at J, with 12 bases between the two ends. The germline V gene encodes CDR1 SGHDT and CDR2 YYEEEE. CDR3 size: 13 residues. In DNA, the CDR3 is TGTGCCAGCAGCTTGAATATGGGGGCCGAAGCTTTCTTT. It yields the protein CASSLNMGAEAFF.

This clone has a single count. The V gene is TRBV10-3, the J gene TRBJ2-7, with D possibly being TRBD2 (5 bases). V gave up 0 bases and J gave up 3 bases, with 6 bases separating them. Germline lookup yields CDR1 ENHRY and CDR2 SYGVKD. There are 13 residues in the CDR3. The CDR3 sequence: CAISESGSYEQYF. CDR3 in DNA: TGTGCCATCAGTGAGTCTGGGAGCTACGAGCAGTACTTC.

The sample holds one count of this clone. The chain uses TRBV18 and TRBJ2-7, with a weak D call TRBD1 (6 bases). CDR3 length: 14 amino acids. V was pared by 4 bases and J by 2 bases, with 12 bases between. The germline V gene encodes CDR1 KGHSH and CDR2 LQKENI. The CDR3 here is CASSLQGRPYEQYF. The CDR3 bases are TGTGCCAGCTCACTACAGGGCCGACCCTACGAGCAGTACTTC.

The rearrangement links TRBV9 to TRBJ2-1; 8 bases agree with TRBD2. CDR3 length: 16 amino acids. Germline CDR1 is SGDLS and CDR2 is YYNGEE. With 10 bases clipped from V and 2 bases from J, the junction kept 14 bases outside the gene matches. This chain's CDR3 is CAGLPNSGKAYNEQFF. CDR3 coding DNA: TGTGCCGGGCTCCCCAATAGCGGGAAGGCCTACAATGAGCAGTTCTTC.

The rearrangement links TRBV27 to TRBJ1-5; D ambiguous. The V and J ends lost 2 bases and 3 bases respectively, with 5 bases between them. Germline V lookup: CDR1 MNHEY, CDR2 SMNVEV (reference sequence). There are 13 residues in the CDR3. The CDR3 bases are TGTGCCAGCAGTTTAGGAGCCAATCAGCCCCAGCATTTT. Protein: CASSLGANQPQHF.

The chain joins TRBV10-3 to TRBJ2-5; 7 bases agree with TRBD1. CDR1 is ENHRY, CDR2 SYGVKD, per germline. The CDR3 loop spans 17 amino acids. J was trimmed by 1 base and V by 1 base; bases with no gene match: 9. CDR3 region: CAISELGSGTVQETQYF. CDR3 DNA: TGTGCCATCAGTGAGTTGGGGTCAGGGACAGTCCAAGAGACCCAGTACTTC.

CDR3 sequence reads: CAISESFGGASNEQFF. CDR3 in DNA: TGTGCCATCAGTGAGTCTTTTGGGGGGGCCTCAAATGAGCAGTTCTTC. This chain connects TRBV10-3 to TRBJ2-1; D might be TRBD2 (7 bases). The V and J ends lost 0 bases and 7 bases respectively, with 16 bases between them. Per the germline V gene, CDR1 is ENHRY and CDR2 is SYGVKD. CDR3 length: 16 amino acids.

The chain couples TRBV7-2 to TRBJ2-2; 7 positions agree with TRBD1. V shed 5 bases, J shed 6 bases, and the junction held 3 bases outside the gene matches. Per germline, CDR1 SGHTA and CDR2 FQGNSA. The CDR3 runs to 13 residues. The CDR3 nucleotides read TGTGCCAGCAGCGCGACAGGGCCCGGGGAGCTGTTTTTT. Its protein product is CASSATGPGELFF. Full variable domain (rest looked up from reference TRBV7-2 and TRBJ2-2): GAGVSQSPSNKVTEKGKDVELRCDPISGHTALYWYRQSLGQGLEFLIYFQGNSAPDKSGLPSDRFSAERTGGSVSTLTIQRTQQEDSAVYLCASSATGPGELFFGEGSRLTVL.

The chain carries TRBV6-1 and TRBJ2-2; D gene unclear. Germline lookup yields CDR1 MNHNS and CDR2 SASEGT. Trimming stripped 9 bases from V and 0 bases from J, with 8 bases between. This CDR3 region has 13 residues. The CDR3 DNA reads as TGTGCCAGTATACTAACGAACACCGGGGAGCTGTTTTTT. Its translation: CASILTNTGELFF.

The chain combines TRBV2 with TRBJ1-1, with D possibly TRBD1 on 6 matching bases. CDR1 is SNHLY and CDR2 is FYNNEI in the germline V gene. The V and J ends lost 4 bases and 5 bases respectively, with 11 bases between them. This CDR3 spans 13 amino acids. The CDR3 loop is CASSGTVGTEAFF. The CDR3 DNA reads TGTGCCAGCAGTGGGACAGTAGGAACTGAAGCTTTCTTT.

The V and J genes are TRBV6-1 and TRBJ2-5; 7 nucleotides align to TRBD1. The CDR3 contains 15 residues. V lost 2 bases and J lost 3; bases outside the gene matches: 6. Germline CDR1 MNHNS, CDR2 SASEGT. The DNA for the CDR3 is TGTGCCAGCAGTGAACGGGGACAGCCAAAAGAGACCCAGTACTTC. Protein product: CASSERGQPKETQYF.

V and J are TRBV21-1 and TRBJ1-6; TRBD1, as called in the table, went unchecked against the DNA. TRBV21-1 is designated a pseudogene. The CDR3 spans 13 residues. CDR3: CASGSYRESPLHF. The CDR3 bases are TGTGCCAGCGGTTCGTACAGGGAATCTCCTCTCCACTTT.

Concerning this clone itself: At one of its ends the junction is not consistent with the germline gene, which may arise from a read error. V and J are TRBV5-6 and TRBJ2-1; 10 bases line up with TRBD2. Germline V gene data show CDR1 as SGHDT and CDR2 as YYEEEE. CDR3 length: 15 amino acids. DNA for the CDR3: TGTGCCAGCAGCACCCAGCGGGAGGGGGGGAATGGGCAGTTCTTC. It translates to CASSTQREGGNGQFF.

This chain uses TRBV5-4 with TRBJ2-1; 12 nucleotides align to TRBD2. The V gene end was trimmed by 4 bases and the J gene end by 7 bases; junction bases not matched to a gene: 12. Germline CDR1 reads SGHNT; CDR2 reads YYREEE (reference sequence). This CDR3 comprises 17 residues. CDR3 nucleotides: TGTGCCAGCAGCCCGGAGGCTAGCGGGGGGGCCAGTAATGAGCAGTTCTTC. It specifies CASSPEASGGASNEQFF. Together with reference TRBV5-4 and TRBJ2-1, the CDR3 gives the full variable domain: ETGVTQSPTHLIKTRGQQVTLRCSSQSGHNTVSWYQQALGQGPQFIFQYYREEENGRGNFPPRFSGLQFPNYSSELNVNALELDDSALYLCASSPEASGGASNEQFFGPGTRLTVL.

This chain joins TRBV5-1 and TRBJ2-3; a weak D match, TRBD2 (5 bases). CDR3 length: 16 amino acids. Trimming stripped 0 bases from V and 3 bases from J, with 14 bases between. Germline CDR1 is SGHRS and CDR2 is YFSETQ. As DNA, the CDR3 is TGCGCCAGCAGCTTGGGACCCCGGTGGAGGACAGATACGCAGTATTTT. As protein: CASSLGPRWRTDTQYF.

This chain joins TRBV7-9 and TRBJ1-2; 7 positions match TRBD1. Germline CDR1 SEHNR, CDR2 FQNEAQ (reference sequence). The CDR3 totals 18 residues. V dropped 1 base and J dropped 6; count of bases not matched to a gene: 17. Here the CDR3 reads CASSLGYGMLGQEHGYTF. CDR3 sequence (DNA): TGTGCCAGCAGCTTAGGATACGGAATGCTAGGACAGGAACATGGCTACACCTTC.

V is TRBV5-5 and J is TRBJ2-1; D unclear. The V end was cut by 4 bases, the J end by 0 bases, with 8 bases between. Germline lookup yields CDR1 SGHKS and CDR2 YYEKEE (reference sequence). CDR3 size: 14 residues. The CDR3 DNA sequence: TGTGCCAGCAGCATCCAAGCCTCCTACAATGAGCAGTTCTTC. Amino acids: CASSIQASYNEQFF. The variable domain in full, completed from reference TRBV5-5 and TRBJ2-1, reads DAGVTQSPTHLIKTRGQQVTLRCSPISGHKSVSWYQQVLGQGPQFIFQYYEKEERGRGNFPDRFSARQFPNYSSELNVNALLLGDSALYLCASSIQASYNEQFFGPGTRLTVL.